The rows below give T cell receptor beta chains drawn from one sample of a study of CD4 T cells in relation to SARS-CoV-2 and coronaviruses. Profiled with immunoSEQ multiplex PCR; TCRdb holds only in-frame clones, not every one. This sample has approximately 20,000 clones, with around 80% found just once. For these TCRs, the target antigens are not known. The sequenced sample consisted of CD4+ T cells from PBMCs, cultured in vitro. These receptors all come from a human donor in good health. CDR3s include the opening cysteine and the closing phenylalanine or tryptophan. The D gene is left open where the match is weak. Only part of the rows carry a size: once, few, many, or a class if the clone is expanded.

>TRBV18|TRBJ1-1|NA|NA
TGTGCCAGCTCACCACCAGGACTACCTGAGGGTGCTTTCTTT
CASSPPGLPEGAFF
>TRBV6-2/TRBV6-3|TRBJ1-6|few|TRBD1
TGTGCCAGCAGCGACCCCGGACAGGGGAGTTCACCCCTCCACTTT
CASSDPGQGSSPLHF
>TRBV11-1|TRBJ2-1|NA|NA
TGTGCCAGCAGCTTAGGCTGGAGCTCCTACAATGAGCAGTTCTTC
CASSLGWSSYNEQFF
>TRBV5-1|TRBJ1-1|NA|NA
TGCGCCAGCAGTACACTTCTCGGGTTACGGAACACTGAAGCTTTCTTT
CASSTLLGLRNTEAFF
>TRBV4-3|TRBJ1-3|NA|NA
TGCGCCAGCAGCCAAGGTCAGCGGGGGACCTCTGGAAACACCATATATTTT
CASSQGQRGTSGNTIYF
>TRBV27|TRBJ1-2|NA|TRBD1
TGTGCCAGCAGTTTACTAGGGACAGGGGCTAACTATGGCTACACCTTC
CASSLLGTGANYGYTF
>TRBV5-6|TRBJ1-6|NA|NA
TGTGCCAGCAGCCTGGGGCCGGGGGAGGGTTCACCCCTCCACTTT
CASSLGPGEGSPLHF
>TRBV5-1|TRBJ1-6|NA|NA
TGCGCCAGCAGCTTGGAGGCCAGTAGGGGGAATTCACCCCTCCACTTT
CASSLEASRGNSPLHF
>TRBV19|TRBJ1-1|NA|NA
TGTGCCAGTAGTATAGATCCAGTAACCGAAGCTTTCTTT
CASSIDPVTEAFF
>TRBV7-8|TRBJ2-7|NA|NA
TGTGCCAGCAGATTTAGGGAGGGGGGGGAGCAGTACTTC
CASRFREGGEQYF
>TRBV10-3|TRBJ2-5|NA|NA
TGTGCCATCAGTGAGGGGGGACGAGAGACCCAGTACTTC
CAISEGGRETQYF
>TRBV7-9|TRBJ1-2|NA|TRBD1
TGTGCCAGCAGCTTACGTTATACAGGGGGGAGCGCTGGCTATGGCTACACCTTC
CASSLRYTGGSAGYGYTF
>TRBV6-2/TRBV6-3|TRBJ2-6|NA|NA
TGTGCCAGCAGCATAGGGTATGGGGCCAACGTCCTGACTTTC
CASSIGYGANVLTF
>TRBV5-5|TRBJ1-1|NA|NA
TGTGCCAGCAGCCGCTCGGCCCATATTTTAGAAGCTTTCTTT
CASSRSAHILEAFF
>TRBV15|TRBJ1-1|once|TRBD1
TGTGCCACCAGCAGAGGGGACAGGGCGGGCACTGAAGCTTTCTTT
CATSRGDRAGTEAFF
>TRBV19|TRBJ2-2|once|TRBD1
TGTGCCAGTATTGAGTGGGACAGAGAGAACACCGGGGAGCTGTTTTTT
CASIEWDRENTGELFF
>TRBV6-2/TRBV6-3|TRBJ2-5|once|NA
TGTGCCAGCAGTTACCGGGGCCAAAGGGTACAAGAGACCCAGTACTTC
CASSYRGQRVQETQYF
>TRBV10-3|TRBJ2-3|NA|NA
TGTGCCATCGGGTCAGCTAGCACAGATACGCAGTATTTT
CAIGSASTDTQYF
>TRBV9|TRBJ2-4|NA|NA
TGTGCCAGCAGCGCCCCGCGGGGGCAGGAAGCCAAAAACATTCAGTACTTC
CASSAPRGQEAKNIQYF
>TRBV10-2|TRBJ1-1|NA|TRBD1
TGCGCCAGCAGTGAAGGACAGGGTGGCACTGAAGCTTTCTTT
CASSEGQGGTEAFF
>TRBV7-2|TRBJ2-3|NA|NA
TGTGCCAGCAGCTTATCCCGGCAGGGAGCTAAGGGCACAGATACGCAGTATTTT
CASSLSRQGAKGTDTQYF
>TRBV29-1|TRBJ1-1|NA|NA
TGCAGCGTTTTTACAGGGAACACTGAAGCTTTCTTT
CSVFTGNTEAFF
>TRBV18|TRBJ2-7|NA|NA
TGTGCCAGCTCACCACAGCAGGGCCGCGAGCAGTACTTC
CASSPQQGREQYF
>TRBV7-2|TRBJ2-3|NA|TRBD1
TGTGCCAGCAGTTGGGACAGGTACATGACCGGAAGCACAGATACGCAGTATTTT
CASSWDRYMTGSTDTQYF
>TRBV4-1|TRBJ2-2|NA|TRBD1
TGCGCCAGCAGCAGCCCATGGACAGGGGTCACCGGGGAGCTGTTTTTT
CASSSPWTGVTGELFF
>TRBV5-1|TRBJ2-7|NA|NA
TGCGCCAGCAGCTTACAGGGTCGCCCCTACGAGCAGTACTTC
CASSLQGRPYEQYF
>TRBV19|TRBJ1-4|NA|TRBD1
TGTGCCAGTAGTCCCGGGACAGGGGGAAACCCCGAATTT
CASSPGTGGNPEF
>TRBV12-5|TRBJ2-5|NA|NA
TGTGCTAGTGGTTTGGACCTCCCGGGGGCGCGAGAGACCCAGTACTTC
CASGLDLPGARETQYF
>TRBV19|TRBJ2-3|NA|NA
TGTGCCAGTAGTATCCAGGGAGCAGATACGCAGTATTTT
CASSIQGADTQYF
>TRBV6-5|TRBJ1-4|NA|NA
TGTGCCAGCAGCCGAATAGGGAATGAAAAACTGTTTTTT
CASSRIGNEKLFF
>TRBV2|TRBJ1-4|NA|NA
TGTGCCAGCAGCCTAACCACTAATGAAAAACTGTTTTTT
CASSLTTNEKLFF
>TRBV14|TRBJ1-2|NA|NA
TGTGCCAGCAGCCAAGCGGGACGTCGGCTGCTGTACTATGGCTACACCTTC
CASSQAGRRLLYYGYTF
>TRBV20-1|TRBJ2-1|NA|NA
TGCAGTGCTAGTTCGTGGGGGACCTCCTACAATGAGCAGTTCTTC
CSASSWGTSYNEQFF
>TRBV7-8|TRBJ2-3|NA|NA
TGTGCCAGCAGCTCCCGGGATATAGGCACAGATACGCAGTATTTT
CASSSRDIGTDTQYF
>TRBV5-1|TRBJ1-1|NA|NA
TGCGCCAGCAGCTTGCATGGGGGCACTGAAGCTTTCTTT
CASSLHGGTEAFF
>TRBV4-3|TRBJ2-3|NA|NA
TGCGCCAGCAGCCAAGGGGCCACAGATACGCAGTATTTT
CASSQGATDTQYF